What follows are 16 T cell receptor beta chains derived from one specimen sequenced in a study of shared T cell receptors in the human thymus (dated by TCRdb to about 2021). The method was the immunoSEQ multiplex PCR assay. TCRdb limited this immuneACCESS table to in-frame rearrangements with V and J called. A share of clones is missing; checked studies link under half to unresolved V genes, and the rest is unexplained. The sample contains some 660,000 clones, 87% of them found a single time. The ten largest account for roughly 0.0094% of the sample. Another study also made use of these data, one on human thymus T cells.

Sequencing input: thymocytes. The receptors shown here come from a boy less than two years old with a congenital heart defect. Donor details come from another sample of the same person, matched by shared clones.

This sequence joins TRBV5-1 and TRBJ1-1, with 8 bases aligning to TRBD1. CDR1 is SGHRS and CDR2 is YFSETQ in the germline V gene. The CDR3 has 16 amino acids. V lost 0 bases and J lost 5; bases outside the gene matches: 9. CDR3 coding DNA: TGCGCCAGCAGCTTGGACACCGGACAGGGTGGGACTGAAGCTTTCTTT. This translates into CASSLDTGQGGTEAFF.

The genes are TRBV27 and TRBJ2-1; D call uncertain. This CDR3 is built from 11 residues. In germline, CDR1 is MNHEY, CDR2 SMNVEV (reference sequence). V lost 2 bases and J lost 8, with 4 bases in between. CDR3 in amino acids: CASSLGYEQFF. In DNA form, the CDR3 reads TGTGCCAGCAGTTTAGGCTATGAGCAGTTCTTC.

The rearrangement uses TRBV4-2 and TRBJ1-1; the D gene is possibly TRBD1 (6 bases). Germline V gene lookup returns CDR1 LGHNA and CDR2 YNFKEQ. The germline V and J ends were trimmed by 1 base and 0 bases, with 9 bases remaining between them. This CDR3 is 15 amino acids long. The CDR3 coding sequence is TGTGCCAGCAGCCAAGCGGGACAACTGAACACTGAAGCTTTCTTT. Amino acid sequence: CASSQAGQLNTEAFF.

The chain links TRBV5-1 to TRBJ1-4; 8 bases map to TRBD1. Germline CDR1 and CDR2: SGHRS and YFSETQ. J was trimmed by 2 bases and V by 2 bases; bases with no gene match: 2. The CDR3 length is 15 residues. The chain's CDR3 is CASSFRDRTNEKLFF. The DNA of the CDR3 is TGCGCCAGCAGCTTCCGGGACAGGACTAATGAAAAACTGTTTTTT.

This clone appeared once. V gene TRBV9 combines with J gene TRBJ1-2, with D unresolved. V was shortened by 3 bases and J by 4 bases, with 13 bases between the two germline ends. CDR1 SGDLS and CDR2 YYNGEE come from the germline V gene. This CDR3 contains 14 residues. As DNA, the CDR3 is TGTGCCAGCAGCGGCCGGGAGGAGATCTATGGCTACACCTTC. It encodes CASSGREEIYGYTF.

This clone was counted a few times. The chain combines TRBV19 with TRBJ2-7, with 9 bases lining up with TRBD1. Germline CDR1 reads LNHDA; CDR2 reads SQIVND (reference sequence). J gave up 5 bases and V 1 base, and 6 bases lay outside the gene matches. There are 15 residues in the CDR3. CDR3 nucleotides: TGTGCCAGTAGTATAGGGACAGGGACAGGGCACGAGCAGTACTTC. Protein sequence: CASSIGTGTGHEQYF.

This clone was detected only a few times. The rearrangement uses TRBV19 and TRBJ2-1; 7 nucleotides agree with TRBD2. From germline, CDR1 is LNHDA and CDR2 SQIVND (reference sequence). The V segment lost 3 bases and the J segment 7 bases; nucleotides outside the gene matches: 3. The CDR3 length is 13 residues. Here the CDR3 DNA reads TGTGCCAGTAGTATCGGACTAGTGAATGAGCAGTTCTTC. Residues: CASSIGLVNEQFF.

This clone has just one count. The rearrangement uses TRBV9 and TRBJ2-2, with D maybe TRBD1 (6 bases). From germline, CDR1 is SGDLS and CDR2 YYNGEE. The germline V and J ends were trimmed by 5 bases and 2 bases, with 13 bases remaining between them. The CDR3 loop spans 15 amino acids. CDR3 DNA sequence: TGTGCCAGCAGGAGACAGGAAGCTAACACCGGGGAGCTGTTTTTT. Its translation is CASRRQEANTGELFF. The whole variable domain, remainder taken from reference TRBV9 and TRBJ2-2, is DSGVTQTPKHLITATGQRVTLRCSPRSGDLSVYWYQQSLDQGLQFLIQYYNGEERAKGNILERFSAQQFPDLHSELNLSSLELGDSALYFCASRRQEANTGELFFGEGSRLTVL.

The CDR3 sequence is CASIPWTGGFTEAFF. CDR3 sequence (DNA): TGTGCCAGTATACCCTGGACAGGGGGCTTTACTGAAGCTTTCTTT. The chain employs TRBV10-3 and TRBJ1-1, with 11 bases that match TRBD1. The V gene end was trimmed by 10 bases and the J gene end by 5 bases; junction bases not matched to a gene: 12. The CDR3 contains 15 residues. The germline CDR1 and CDR2 sequences are ENHRY and SYGVKD.

J is TRBJ2-1 and V is TRBV5-1, with D possibly being TRBD2 (5 bases). The CDR3 runs 14 residues. CDR1 and CDR2 from the germline V gene are SGHRS and YFSETQ. Trimming left V 2 bases short and J 7 bases short, with 13 bases between. In DNA form, the CDR3 reads TGCGCCAGCAGCTTAGGACTGCCCCAGAATGAGCAGTTCTTC. Amino acids: CASSLGLPQNEQFF.

V and J are TRBV9 and TRBJ1-1; 7 bases are shared with TRBD1. CDR3 length: 14 residues. Germline values: CDR1 SGDLS, CDR2 YYNGEE. The trim removed 0 bases at V and 6 bases at J, leaving 5 bases unmatched. CDR3 sequence: CASSVVRGPAEAFF. CDR3 coding DNA: TGTGCCAGCAGCGTAGTGAGGGGGCCAGCTGAAGCTTTCTTT.

The chain has TRBV4-3 and TRBJ2-7; D gene uncertain. Germline CDR1 reads LGHNA; CDR2 reads YSLEER. There are 17 residues in the CDR3. V gave up 2 bases and J gave up 3 bases, with 20 bases separating them. The CDR3: CASSQSWPEETLYEQYF. The CDR3 coding sequence is TGCGCCAGCAGCCAAAGCTGGCCCGAGGAGACCCTCTACGAGCAGTACTTC.

The rearrangement links TRBV4-1 to TRBJ2-1; 10 bases align to TRBD2. V trimming: 2 bases; J trimming: 8 bases; junction bases outside the gene matches: 24. Germline CDR1 reads MGHRA; CDR2 reads YSYEKL. The CDR3 runs 21 residues. The CDR3 sequence is CASSQSYASGRDSSVGDEQFF. CDR3 DNA sequence: TGCGCCAGCAGCCAATCATACGCGAGCGGGAGGGATTCTAGCGTAGGCGATGAGCAGTTCTTC.

V usage is TRBV6-1 and J usage is TRBJ2-5; 13 bases line up with TRBD2. From germline, CDR1 is MNHNS and CDR2 SASEGT. V was pared by 4 bases and J by 1 base, with 3 bases of the junction left unmatched. This CDR3 region has 16 residues. CDR3 DNA sequence: TGTGCCAGCAGTGCGGGACTAGCGGGGATCCAAGAGACCCAGTACTTC. It translates to CASSAGLAGIQETQYF.

The CDR3 region has the DNA TGCAGTGTCAGAGGGGGCTACGAGCAGTACTTC. Amino acid sequence: CSVRGGYEQYF. The V call is TRBV20-1, the J call TRBJ2-7; maybe TRBD1 (6 bases). Germline V gene sequence: CDR1 DFQATT, CDR2 SNEGSKA (reference sequence). Trimming removed 7 bases at V and 3 bases at J, with 10 bases between. This CDR3 is 11 amino acids long.

The chain combines TRBV5-1 with TRBJ2-7; 11 positions match TRBD1. Germline trimming cut 0 bases from V and 7 bases from J; bases unmatched to any gene: 15. CDR3 length: 18 residues. Germline V gene data show CDR1 as SGHRS and CDR2 as YFSETQ. The CDR3 loop is CASSLGPPHGTGGGEQYF. The CDR3 nucleotides read TGCGCCAGCAGCTTGGGACCCCCGCATGGGACAGGGGGAGGGGAGCAGTACTTC. The variable domain in full, completed from reference TRBV5-1 and TRBJ2-7, reads KAGVTQTPRYLIKTRGQQVTLSCSPISGHRSVSWYQQTPGQGLQFLFEYFSETQRNKGNFPGRFSGRQFSNSRSEMNVSTLELGDSALYLCASSLGPPHGTGGGEQYFGPGTRLTVT.